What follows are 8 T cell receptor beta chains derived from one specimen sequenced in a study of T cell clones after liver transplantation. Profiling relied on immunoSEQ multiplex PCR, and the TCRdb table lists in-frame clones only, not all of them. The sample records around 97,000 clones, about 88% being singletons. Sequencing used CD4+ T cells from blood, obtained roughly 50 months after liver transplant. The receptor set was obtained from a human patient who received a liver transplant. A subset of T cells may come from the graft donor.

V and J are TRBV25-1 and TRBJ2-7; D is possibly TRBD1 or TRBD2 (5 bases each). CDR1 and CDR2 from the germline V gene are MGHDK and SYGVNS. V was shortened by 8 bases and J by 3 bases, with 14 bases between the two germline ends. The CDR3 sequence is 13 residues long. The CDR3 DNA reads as TGTGCCAGCTCCCGGCTGGGGGTCTACGAGCAGTACTTC. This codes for CASSRLGVYEQYF.

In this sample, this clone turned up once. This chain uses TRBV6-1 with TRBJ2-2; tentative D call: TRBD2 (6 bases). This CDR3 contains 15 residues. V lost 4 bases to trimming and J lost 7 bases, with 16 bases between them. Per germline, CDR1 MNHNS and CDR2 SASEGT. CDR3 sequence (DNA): TGTGCCAGCAGTGGAGGGACTTCCCGGGGCGGGGAGCTGTTTTTT. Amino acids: CASSGGTSRGGELFF.

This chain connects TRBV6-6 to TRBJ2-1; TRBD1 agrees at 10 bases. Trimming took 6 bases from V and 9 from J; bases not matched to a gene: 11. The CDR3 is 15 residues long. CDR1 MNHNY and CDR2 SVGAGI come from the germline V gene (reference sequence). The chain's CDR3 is CASRPPTGGYIEQFF. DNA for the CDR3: TGTGCCAGCAGGCCACCGACAGGGGGCTATATTGAGCAGTTCTTC.

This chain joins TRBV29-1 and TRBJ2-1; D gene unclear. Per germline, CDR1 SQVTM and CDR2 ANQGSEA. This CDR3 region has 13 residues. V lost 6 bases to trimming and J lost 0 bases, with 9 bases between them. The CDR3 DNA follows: TGCAGCGTCAGCGCGAGCTCCTACAATGAGCAGTTCTTC. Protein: CSVSASSYNEQFF.

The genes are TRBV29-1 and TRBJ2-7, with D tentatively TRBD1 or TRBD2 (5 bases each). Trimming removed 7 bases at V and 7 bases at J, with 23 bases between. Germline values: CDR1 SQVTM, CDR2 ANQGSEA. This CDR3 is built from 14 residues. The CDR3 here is CSGKSSGRLGEQYF. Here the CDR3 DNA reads TGCAGCGGAAAGAGCTCGGGACGGCTGGGGGAGCAGTACTTC.

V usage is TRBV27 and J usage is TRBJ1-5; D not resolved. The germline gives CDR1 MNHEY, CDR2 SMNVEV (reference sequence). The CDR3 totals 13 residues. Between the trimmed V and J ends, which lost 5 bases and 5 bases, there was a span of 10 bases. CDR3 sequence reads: CASSRSGYQPQHF. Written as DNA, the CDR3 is TGTGCCAGCAGTCGGTCGGGATATCAGCCCCAGCATTTT.

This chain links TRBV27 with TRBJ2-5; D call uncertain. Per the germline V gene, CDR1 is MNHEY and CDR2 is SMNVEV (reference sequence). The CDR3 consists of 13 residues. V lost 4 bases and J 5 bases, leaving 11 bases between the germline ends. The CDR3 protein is CASSSGLAETQYF. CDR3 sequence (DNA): TGTGCCAGCAGTTCCGGTTTGGCGGAGACCCAGTACTTC.

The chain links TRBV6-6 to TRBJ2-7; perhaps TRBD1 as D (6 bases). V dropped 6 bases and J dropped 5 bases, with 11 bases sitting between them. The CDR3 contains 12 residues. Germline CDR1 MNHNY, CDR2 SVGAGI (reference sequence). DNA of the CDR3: TGTGCCAGCAGGGACAGTTCCCACGAGCAGTACTTC. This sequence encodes CASRDSSHEQYF.